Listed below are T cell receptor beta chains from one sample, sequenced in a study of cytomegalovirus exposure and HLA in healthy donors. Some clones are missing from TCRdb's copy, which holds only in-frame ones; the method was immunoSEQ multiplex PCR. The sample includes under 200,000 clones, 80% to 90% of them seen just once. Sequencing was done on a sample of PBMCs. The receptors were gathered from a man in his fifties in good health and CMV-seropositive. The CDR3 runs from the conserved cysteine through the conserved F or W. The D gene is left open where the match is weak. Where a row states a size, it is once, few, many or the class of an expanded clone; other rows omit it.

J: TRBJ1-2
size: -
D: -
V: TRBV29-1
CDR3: CSVEVQGSYGYTF
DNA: TGCAGCGTTGAAGTACAGGGTTCCTATGGCTACACCTTC

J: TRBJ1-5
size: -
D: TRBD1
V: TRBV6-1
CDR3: CASSEYRGQVGNQPQHF
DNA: TGTGCCAGCAGTGAATACAGGGGGCAGGTGGGAAATCAGCCCCAGCATTTT

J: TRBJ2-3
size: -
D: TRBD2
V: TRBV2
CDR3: CASTDGLGRGTDTQYF
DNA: TGTGCCAGCACCGACGGGCTCGGGAGGGGGACAGATACGCAGTATTTT

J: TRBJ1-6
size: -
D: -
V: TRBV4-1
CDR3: CASSPRRSNTNSPLHF
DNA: TGCGCCAGCAGCCCGAGGAGATCCAATACTAATTCACCCCTCCACTTT

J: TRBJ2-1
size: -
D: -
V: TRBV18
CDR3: CASSEQANEQFF
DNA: TGTGCCAGCTCAGAACAGGCAAATGAGCAGTTCTTC

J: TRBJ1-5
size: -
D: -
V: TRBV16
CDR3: CASSPSGGGNQPQHF
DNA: TGTGCCAGCAGCCCGAGCGGGGGTGGCAATCAGCCCCAGCATTTT

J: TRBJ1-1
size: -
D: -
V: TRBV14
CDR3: CASSQERVGRAFF
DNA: TGTGCCAGCAGCCAAGAGAGGGTCGGGAGAGCTTTCTTT

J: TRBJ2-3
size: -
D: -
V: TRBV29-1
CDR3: CSATTGHRAGDTQYF
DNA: TGCAGCGCAACCACGGGACACCGGGCGGGAGATACGCAGTATTTT

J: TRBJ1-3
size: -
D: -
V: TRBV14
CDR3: CASSHPFRASGNTIYF
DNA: TGTGCCAGCAGCCATCCTTTCAGGGCCTCGGGAAACACCATATATTTT

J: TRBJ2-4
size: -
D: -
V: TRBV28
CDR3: CASSSTLFGNSQYF
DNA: TGTGCCAGCAGTTCGACCCTGTTCGGGAACAGTCAGTACTTC

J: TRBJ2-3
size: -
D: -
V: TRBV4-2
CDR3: CASSQVGQGGTDTQYF
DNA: TGTGCCAGCAGCCAAGTTGGTCAGGGTGGTACAGATACGCAGTATTTT

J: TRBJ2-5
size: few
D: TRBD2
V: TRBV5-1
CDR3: CASSLGLAGQETQYF
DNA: TGCGCCAGCAGCTTGGGACTAGCGGGGCAAGAGACCCAGTACTTC

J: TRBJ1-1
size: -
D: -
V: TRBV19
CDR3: CASSINRGMNTEAFF
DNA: TGTGCCAGTAGTATTAATCGGGGGATGAACACTGAAGCTTTCTTT

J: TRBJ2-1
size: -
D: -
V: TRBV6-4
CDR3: CASRVGRKNEQFF
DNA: TGTGCCAGCAGGGTGGGCCGGAAAAATGAGCAGTTCTTC

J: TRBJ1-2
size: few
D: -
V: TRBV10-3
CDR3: CAISDKSRTLHGIF
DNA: TGTGCCATCAGTGACAAATCTCGGACACTTCATGGGATCTTC

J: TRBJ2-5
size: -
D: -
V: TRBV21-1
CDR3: CASSSPGASGVQETQYF
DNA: TGTGCCAGCAGCTCCCCGGGGGCTAGCGGGGTCCAAGAGACCCAGTACTTC

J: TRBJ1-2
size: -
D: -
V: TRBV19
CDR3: CASSAPQVRAIYGYTF
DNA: TGTGCCAGTAGTGCGCCCCAGGTCAGGGCTATCTATGGCTACACCTTC

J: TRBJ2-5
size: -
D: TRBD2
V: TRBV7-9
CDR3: CASSLRTSGREGETQYF
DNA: TGTGCCAGCAGCCTACGGACTAGCGGGAGGGAAGGGGAGACCCAGTACTTC

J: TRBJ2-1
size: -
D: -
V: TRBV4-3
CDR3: CASSPVGQQYNEQFF
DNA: TGCGCCAGCAGCCCAGTGGGACAACAGTACAATGAGCAGTTCTTC

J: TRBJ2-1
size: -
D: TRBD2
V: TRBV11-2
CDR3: CASSSGLAGGARDEQFF
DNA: TGTGCCAGCAGCTCGGGACTAGCGGGAGGGGCGAGGGATGAGCAGTTCTTC

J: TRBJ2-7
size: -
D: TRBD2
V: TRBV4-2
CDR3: CASSQESSGGNKGEQYF
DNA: TGTGCCAGCAGCCAAGAGTCTAGCGGGGGGAATAAGGGCGAGCAGTACTTC

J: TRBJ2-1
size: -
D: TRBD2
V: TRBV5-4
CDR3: CASSPQGLALSSYNEQFF
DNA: TGTGCCAGCAGCCCACAAGGACTAGCCCTGAGCTCCTACAATGAGCAGTTCTTC

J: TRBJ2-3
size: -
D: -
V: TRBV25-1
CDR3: CASSTRVGTDTQYF
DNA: TGTGCCAGCAGTACTCGGGTTGGCACAGATACGCAGTATTTT

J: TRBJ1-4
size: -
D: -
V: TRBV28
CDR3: CASSPSTNEKLFF
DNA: TGTGCCAGCAGCCCTTCAACTAATGAAAAACTGTTTTTT

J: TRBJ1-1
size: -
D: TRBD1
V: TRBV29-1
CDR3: CSVRVTGGEAFF
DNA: TGCAGCGTCCGAGTAACAGGGGGCGAAGCTTTCTTT

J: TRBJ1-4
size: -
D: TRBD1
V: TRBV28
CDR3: CASSFQGAREKLFF
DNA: TGTGCCAGCAGTTTTCAGGGGGCGCGTGAAAAACTGTTTTTT

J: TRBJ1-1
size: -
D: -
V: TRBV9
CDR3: CASSVNLRHKNTEAFF
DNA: TGTGCCAGCAGCGTTAACCTACGACATAAGAACACTGAAGCTTTCTTT

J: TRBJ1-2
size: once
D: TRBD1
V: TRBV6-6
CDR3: CAGTAGGQPNGYTF
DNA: TGTGCCGGGACGGCAGGGGGTCAGCCCAATGGCTACACCTTC

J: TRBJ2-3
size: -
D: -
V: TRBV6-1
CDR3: CASSDGLHTDTQYF
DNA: TGTGCCAGCAGTGATGGACTTCACACAGATACGCAGTATTTT

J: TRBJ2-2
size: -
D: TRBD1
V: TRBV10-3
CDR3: CAISESQGQGARTGELFF
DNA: TGTGCCATCAGTGAGTCCCAGGGACAGGGGGCTAGGACCGGGGAGCTGTTTTTT

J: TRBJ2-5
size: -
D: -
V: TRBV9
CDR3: CASSGGGARRFETQYF
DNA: TGTGCCAGCAGCGGAGGGGGGGCCAGGAGATTCGAGACCCAGTACTTC

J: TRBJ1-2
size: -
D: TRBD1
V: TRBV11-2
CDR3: CASSPGQGRDYGYTF
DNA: TGTGCCAGCAGCCCCGGACAGGGAAGGGACTATGGCTACACCTTC

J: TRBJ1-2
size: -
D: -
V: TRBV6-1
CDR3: CASSPQGTYGYTF
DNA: TGTGCCAGCAGTCCGCAGGGAACCTATGGCTACACCTTC

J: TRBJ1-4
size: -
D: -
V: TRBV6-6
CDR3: CASSYSEGKLFF
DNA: TGTGCCAGCAGTTACTCGGAGGGCAAACTGTTTTTT

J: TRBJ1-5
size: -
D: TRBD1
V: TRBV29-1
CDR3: CSVEQGGNQPQHF
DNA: TGCAGCGTTGAACAGGGGGGCAATCAGCCCCAGCATTTT

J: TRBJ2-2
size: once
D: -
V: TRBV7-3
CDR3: CASSFSRGAGELFF
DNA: TGTGCCAGCAGCTTTTCCAGGGGAGCCGGGGAGCTGTTTTTT

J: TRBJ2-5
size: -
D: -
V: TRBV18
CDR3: CASSPRQGWETQYF
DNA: TGTGCCAGCTCACCCCGGCAGGGATGGGAGACCCAGTACTTC

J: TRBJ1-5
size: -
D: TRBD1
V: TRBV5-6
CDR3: CASSLWQGARGNQPQHF
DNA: TGTGCCAGCAGCTTATGGCAGGGGGCGCGTGGCAATCAGCCCCAGCATTTT

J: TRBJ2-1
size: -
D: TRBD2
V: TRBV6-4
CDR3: CASSDSTRPSGGDYEQFF
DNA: TGTGCCAGCAGTGACTCGACCCGTCCTAGCGGGGGGGATTATGAGCAGTTCTTC

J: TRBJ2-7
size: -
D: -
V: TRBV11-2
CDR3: CASSLDQVRNYEQYF
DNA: TGTGCCAGCAGCTTAGATCAGGTCAGAAACTACGAGCAGTACTTC

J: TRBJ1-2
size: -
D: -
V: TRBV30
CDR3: CAWATGSTNNYGYTF
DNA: TGTGCCTGGGCGACAGGCTCCACGAACAACTATGGCTACACCTTC

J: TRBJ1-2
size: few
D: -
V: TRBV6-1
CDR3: CASSEAGGSGYGYTF
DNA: TGTGCCAGCAGTGAAGCCGGGGGTTCGGGCTATGGCTACACCTTC

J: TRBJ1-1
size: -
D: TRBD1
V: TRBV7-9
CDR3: CASSLQGYEAFF
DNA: TGTGCCAGCAGCCTACAGGGGTATGAAGCTTTCTTT

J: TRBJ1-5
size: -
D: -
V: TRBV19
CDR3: CASRLSGLERNQPQHF
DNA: TGTGCCAGTCGCTTAAGCGGTTTGGAGAGAAATCAGCCCCAGCATTTT

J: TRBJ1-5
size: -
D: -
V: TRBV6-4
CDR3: CASRTTATSNQPQHF
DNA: TGTGCCAGCAGGACGACAGCTACGAGCAATCAGCCCCAGCATTTT

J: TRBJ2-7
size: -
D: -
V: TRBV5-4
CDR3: CASSLGHYEQYF
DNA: TGTGCCAGCAGCTTGGGTCACTACGAGCAGTACTTC

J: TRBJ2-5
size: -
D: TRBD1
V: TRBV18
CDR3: CASSPGQVQETQYF
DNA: TGTGCCAGCTCACCGGGACAGGTCCAAGAGACCCAGTACTTC

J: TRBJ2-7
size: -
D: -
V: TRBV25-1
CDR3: CASSGQGFDEQYF
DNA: TGTGCCAGCAGTGGGCAGGGATTCGACGAGCAGTACTTC

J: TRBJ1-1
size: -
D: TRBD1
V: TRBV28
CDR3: CASSSKGTGDSEAFF
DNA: TGTGCCAGCAGTTCTAAGGGGACAGGGGATAGTGAAGCTTTCTTT

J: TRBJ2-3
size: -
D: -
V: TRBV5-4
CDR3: CASSQVGGVGDTQYF
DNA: TGCGCCAGCAGCCAAGTGGGAGGAGTAGGAGATACGCAGTATTTT

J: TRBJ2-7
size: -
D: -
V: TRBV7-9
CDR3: CASSLGAGRDEQYF
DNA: TGTGCCAGCAGCTTAGGGGCGGGTCGGGACGAGCAGTACTTC

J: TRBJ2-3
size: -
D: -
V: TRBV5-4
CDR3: CASSLAYDTQYF
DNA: TGTGCCAGCAGCTTGGCCTACGATACGCAGTATTTT

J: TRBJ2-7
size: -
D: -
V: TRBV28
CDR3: CASTPSTSYEQYF
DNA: TGTGCCAGCACCCCTTCTACCTCCTACGAGCAGTACTTC

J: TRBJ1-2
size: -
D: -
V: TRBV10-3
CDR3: CAISERQGEYGYTF
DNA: TGTGCCATCAGTGAGCGGCAGGGCGAATATGGCTACACCTTC

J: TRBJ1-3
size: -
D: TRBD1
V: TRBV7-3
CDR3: CASSLTGSSGNTIYF
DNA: TGTGCCAGCAGCTTGACAGGGAGCTCTGGAAACACCATATATTTT